What follows are 23 T cell receptor beta chains derived from one specimen sequenced in a study of early T cells in non-severe SARS-CoV-2 infection. In TCRdb, the 5' RACE reads were re-called with MiXCR into one record per CDR3 protein. The sample shows fewer than 95,000 distinct CDR3 sequences, around a sixth of them seen only once. Sequencing was performed on whole blood, taken at baseline. These receptors were obtained from an adult who was a healthcare worker with PCR-confirmed SARS-CoV-2 infection or an uninfected control (not recorded which).

The chain recombines TRBV28 with TRBJ2-7, with a possible D match to TRBD1 (5 bases). The CDR3 consists of 11 residues. Looked up from germline, CDR1 is MDHEN and CDR2 is SYDVKM. V was clipped by 7 bases and J by 4 bases, with 8 bases between them. The CDR3 loop is CASTDRYEQYF. CDR3 nucleotide sequence: TGTGCCAGCACCGACAGATACGAGCAGTACTTC.

This chain joins TRBV18 and TRBJ2-1, with a possible D match to TRBD2 (7 bases). With 3 bases removed from V and 8 bases from J, the gap between germline ends came to 17 bases. Germline V CDR1 and CDR2: KGHSH, LQKENI. There are 15 residues in the CDR3. CDR3 amino acids: CASSPGGGPGHEQFF. DNA of the CDR3: TGTGCCAGCTCACCGGGCGGGGGCCCCGGCCATGAGCAGTTCTTC.

V gene TRBV20-1 combines with J gene TRBJ1-1; D is unclear. The CDR3 contains 11 residues. Germline loops: CDR1 DFQATT, CDR2 SNEGSKA (reference sequence). Trimming took 7 bases from V and 6 from J, leaving 12 bases between them. DNA of the CDR3: TGCAGTGTTAAGAGGGTGGCTGAAGCTTTCTTT. It codes for CSVKRVAEAFF.

The V and J genes are TRBV20-1 and TRBJ2-7; TRBD2 matches 10 bases. Germline CDR1 reads DFQATT; CDR2 reads SNEGSKA (reference sequence). The CDR3 is 14 residues long. The V segment lost 6 bases and the J segment 4 bases; nucleotides outside the gene matches: 9. CDR3 sequence (DNA): TGCAGTGCCCCTGCTAGCGGGAGAAAATACGAGCAGTACTTC. This codes for CSAPASGRKYEQYF.

CDR3 residues: CASKARGHIQETQYF. The CDR3 DNA reads as TGTGCCAGCAAGGCCCGGGGACACATCCAAGAGACCCAGTACTTC. The chain combines TRBV28 with TRBJ2-5, with D possibly being TRBD1 (6 bases). V was pared by 7 bases and J by 1 base, with 16 bases between. Germline-derived CDR1 and CDR2 are MDHEN and SYDVKM. The CDR3 runs 15 residues.

This clonotype was picked up a small number of times. The V call is TRBV12-3 or TRBV12-4, the J call TRBJ2-1, with 8 bases that match TRBD2. The length of the CDR3 is 15 residues. With V trimmed by 4 bases and J by 13 bases, 15 bases remained unmatched. As DNA, the CDR3 is TGTGCCAGCAGTTCGCTAGCGGGTCGTACCGGGGACCAGTTCTTC. The encoded protein is CASSSLAGRTGDQFF.

The gene calls are TRBV20-1 and TRBJ2-3; 10 positions match TRBD2. Per the germline V gene, CDR1 is DFQATT and CDR2 is SNEGSKA (reference sequence). Germline trimming cut 2 bases from V and 3 bases from J; bases unmatched to any gene: 14. The CDR3 covers 18 residues. This chain's CDR3 is CSARIQASGSSPTDTQYF. For the CDR3, the DNA is TGCAGTGCTAGAATACAGGCTAGCGGGAGCTCACCGACAGATACGCAGTATTTT.

The chain is built from TRBV6-5 and TRBJ2-2; 8 bases agree with TRBD1. The CDR3 is 15 residues long. Trimming removed 6 bases from V and 4 bases from J; junction bases left unmatched: 7. The germline V gene encodes CDR1 MNHEY and CDR2 SVGAGI. The CDR3 DNA reads as TGTGCCAGCAGAGCCGGGACAGGAGGCACCGGGGAGCTGTTTTTT. Its translation is CASRAGTGGTGELFF.

The chain uses TRBV12-3 or TRBV12-4 and TRBJ1-1; unclear D gene. Trimming shortened V by 3 bases and J by 1 base, and 6 bases separated the two germline ends. The CDR3 extends over 13 amino acids. Written as DNA, the CDR3 is TGTGCCAGCAGTTTCCAGTCGAACACTGAAGCTTTCTTT. It codes for CASSFQSNTEAFF.

The CDR3 loop reads CASSEFRSTDTQYF. CDR3 DNA sequence: TGTGCCAGCAGTGAATTCAGGAGCACAGATACGCAGTATTTT. The gene calls are TRBV25-1 and TRBJ2-3, with D uncertain. Trimming stripped 1 base from V and 0 bases from J, with 5 bases between. Germline CDR1 and CDR2: MGHDK and SYGVNS. CDR3 length: 14 amino acids.

This clonotype was detected only a few times. The gene calls are TRBV30 and TRBJ2-4; D might be TRBD1 or TRBD2, each matching 5 bases. The CDR3 is 13 residues long. V was shortened by 5 bases and J by 2 bases, with 10 bases between the two germline ends. In germline, CDR1 is GTSNPN, CDR2 SVGIG (reference sequence). This chain's CDR3 is CAWARGPKNIQYF. CDR3 nucleotide sequence: TGTGCCTGGGCCCGGGGCCCCAAAAACATTCAGTACTTC.

This clonotype was seen a handful of times. The chain employs TRBV27 and TRBJ1-2; D is undetermined. There are 12 residues in the CDR3. V was pared by 6 bases and J by 2 bases, with 7 bases between. Per germline, CDR1 MNHEY and CDR2 SMNVEV (reference sequence). This chain's CDR3 is CASRDLNYGYTF. The CDR3 DNA reads as TGTGCCAGCAGAGATCTCAACTATGGCTACACCTTC.

The rearrangement joins TRBV24-1 to TRBJ2-3; D is uncertain. This CDR3 region has 12 residues. Germline V CDR1 and CDR2: KGHDR, SFDVKD. The germline V and J ends were trimmed by 6 bases and 3 bases, with 6 bases remaining between them. This CDR3 reads CATSFGTDTQYF. The CDR3 DNA sequence: TGTGCCACCAGTTTTGGAACAGATACGCAGTATTTT.

This clonotype was observed many times. The chain employs TRBV20-1 and TRBJ1-1; 7 bases are a match to TRBD1. This CDR3 contains 17 residues. V shed 1 base, J shed 1 base, and the junction held 12 bases outside the gene matches. Looked up from germline, CDR1 is DFQATT and CDR2 is SNEGSKA (reference sequence). The CDR3 DNA reads as TGCAGTGCTAGAGCGCTTATGGCAGGGGGGAGGAACACTGAAGCTTTCTTT. This gives the protein CSARALMAGGRNTEAFF.

The rearrangement joins TRBV15 to TRBJ2-5; 8 bases are a match to TRBD2. CDR1 and CDR2 from the germline V gene are LNHNV and YYDKDF (reference sequence). After removal of 6 bases from V and 3 bases from J, the junction contained 0 bases not matched to a gene. The CDR3 consists of 12 residues. Written as DNA, the CDR3 is TGTGCCACCAGGGGACTAGAAGAGACCCAGTACTTC. Residues: CATRGLEETQYF. Looking up the rest from reference TRBV15 and TRBJ2-5 gives the full variable domain: DAMVIQNPRYQVTQFGKPVTLSCSQTLNHNVMYWYQQKSSQAPKLLFHYYDKDFNNEADTPDNFQSRRPNTSFCFLDIRSPGLGDTAMYLCATRGLEETQYFGPGTRLLVL.

This clonotype was seen more than once but under ten times. The chain combines TRBV12-3 or TRBV12-4 with TRBJ2-7; a possible D gene is TRBD2 (5 bases). This CDR3 has 14 amino acids. Trimming cost V 7 bases and J 2 bases, with 15 bases left between them. As DNA, the CDR3 is TGTGCCAGCACCTCAAGCGGAGGCACCTACGAGCAGTACTTC. It yields the protein CASTSSGGTYEQYF.

This chain joins TRBV7-2 and TRBJ2-3, with 7 bases that match TRBD2. Germline assignment: CDR1 SGHTA and CDR2 FQGNSA. J gave up 9 bases and V 5 bases, and 5 bases lay outside the gene matches. The CDR3 consists of 12 residues. The CDR3 sequence: CASSKSGATQYF. The CDR3 region has the DNA TGTGCCAGCAGCAAAAGCGGGGCGACGCAGTATTTT.

This clonotype was observed a handful of times. The rearrangement uses TRBV28 and TRBJ2-3; D uncertain. V was cut by 3 bases and J by 2 bases, with 9 bases left in between. CDR1 MDHEN and CDR2 SYDVKM come from the germline V gene. CDR3 length: 14 residues. The CDR3, as DNA: TGTGCCAGCAGTTTCGCGGCCTACACAGATACGCAGTATTTT. This translates into CASSFAAYTDTQYF.

This clonotype was detected ten times or more. J is TRBJ2-1 and V is TRBV4-1, with 11 bases aligning to TRBD1. This CDR3 comprises 13 residues. V trimming: 4 bases; J trimming: 9 bases; junction bases outside the gene matches: 2. Germline loops: CDR1 MGHRA, CDR2 YSYEKL. CDR3 protein: CASSRGTGGEQFF. Written as DNA, the CDR3 is TGCGCCAGCAGCCGGGGGACAGGGGGTGAGCAGTTCTTC.

The J gene is TRBJ2-7, the V gene TRBV25-1; 7 nucleotides match TRBD2. The CDR3 contains 14 residues. The V gene end was trimmed by 8 bases and the J gene end by 3 bases; junction bases not matched to a gene: 10. In germline, CDR1 is MGHDK, CDR2 SYGVNS. CDR3 sequence (DNA): TGTGCCAGCCATAGCGGGCCCTCTCGCTACGAGCAGTACTTC. Translating it yields CASHSGPSRYEQYF.

CDR3 amino acids: CASSPEGVLTYNEQFF. The CDR3 DNA follows: TGTGCCAGCAGCCCGGAGGGGGTTCTTACCTACAATGAGCAGTTCTTC. J is TRBJ2-1 and V is TRBV7-2; perhaps D is TRBD1 or TRBD2 (6 bases each). The germline V gene has CDR1 SGHTA and CDR2 FQGNSA. Between the trimmed V and J ends, which lost 5 bases and 2 bases, there was a span of 16 bases. The CDR3 spans 16 residues.

This clonotype was counted only a few times. This chain uses TRBV12-3 or TRBV12-4 with TRBJ2-1; D is undetermined. The CDR3 runs to 16 residues. Deletions cut 6 bases from V and 2 bases from J, with 17 bases between. CDR3: CASSRLPPNPYNEQFF. Written as DNA, the CDR3 is TGTGCCAGCAGCCGGCTTCCCCCGAACCCCTACAATGAGCAGTTCTTC.

The chain recombines TRBV6-5 with TRBJ1-3; possibly TRBD1 for D (6 bases). Germline V gives CDR1 MNHEY, CDR2 SVGAGI. The CDR3 has 13 residues. V lost 2 bases to trimming and J lost 7 bases, with 9 bases between them. The CDR3 loop is CASSYGQGNTIYF. As DNA, the CDR3 is TGTGCCAGCAGTTACGGCCAGGGGAACACCATATATTTT.